Below, 28 T cell receptor beta chains from the same sample are listed, as sequenced in a study of T cells after yellow fever vaccination. TCRdb itself ran the 5' RACE reads through MiXCR, one entry per CDR3 protein. The sample records some 340,000 distinct CDR3 sequences, about 4% being singletons. Source: PBMCs, taken 5 days after the yellow fever booster vaccination. All receptors derive from a man between 18 and 35 years old who received the YFV17D yellow fever vaccine.

The rearrangement joins TRBV5-5 to TRBJ2-5; no clear D. Trimming cost V 1 base and J 3 bases, with 7 bases left between them. This CDR3 spans 13 amino acids. Germline V lookup: CDR1 SGHKS, CDR2 YYEKEE (reference sequence). CDR3 coding DNA: TGTGCCAGCAGCTTGTTTTCAGAAGAGACCCAGTACTTC. Translating gives CASSLFSEETQYF.

This clonotype was counted at least ten times. This rearrangement joins TRBV3-1 to TRBJ1-1; 10 nucleotides match TRBD1. Germline values: CDR1 LGHDT, CDR2 YNNKEL (reference sequence). After removal of 4 bases from V and 13 bases from J, the junction contained 9 bases not matched to a gene. There are 13 residues in the CDR3. In nucleotides, the CDR3 is TGTGCCAGCAGCCCGACAGGGGGCGCATACGGTTTCTTT. This encodes CASSPTGGAYGFF. Full variable domain (outside the CDR3, taken from reference TRBV3-1 and TRBJ1-1): DTAVSQTPKYLVTQMGNDKSIKCEQNLGHDTMYWYKQDSKKFLKIMFSYNNKELIINETVPNRFSPKSPDKAHLNLHINSLELGDSAVYFCASSPTGGAYGFFGQGTRLTVV.

The chain joins TRBV5-1 to TRBJ1-2; the D is unclear. V was cut by 7 bases and J by 2 bases, with 12 bases left in between. The CDR3 is 13 residues long. Germline V gene data show CDR1 as SGHRS and CDR2 as YFSETQ. CDR3 protein: CASRREINYGYTF. The CDR3 coding sequence is TGCGCCAGCCGACGGGAAATCAACTATGGCTACACCTTC.

A few counts support this clonotype. The chain employs TRBV4-2 and TRBJ1-4; D remains ambiguous. Looked up from germline, CDR1 is LGHNA and CDR2 is YNFKEQ. The CDR3 extends over 14 amino acids. Trimming cost V 7 bases and J 6 bases, with 15 bases left between them. CDR3 bases: TGTGCCAGCAACCCGCGCCCGGGAGATGAAAAACTGTTTTTT. Its translation: CASNPRPGDEKLFF.

This clonotype was recorded at least ten times. The chain combines TRBV6-2 or TRBV6-3 with TRBJ2-6, with D tentatively TRBD1 or TRBD2 (5 bases each). V lost 4 bases, J lost 4 bases, and 11 bases lay in between. Germline CDR1 is MNHEY and CDR2 is SVGEGT. The CDR3 sequence is 15 residues long. The CDR3, as DNA: TGTGCCAGCAGTTTCCGGGGCTCAGGGGCCAACGTCCTGACTTTC. It specifies CASSFRGSGANVLTF.

This clonotype was observed at least ten times. As DNA, the CDR3 is TGTGCCAGCAGCTTAGACAGGGGGCATCGTGGCTACACCTTC. Translation: CASSLDRGHRGYTF. The chain employs TRBV7-2 and TRBJ1-2; 9 nucleotides match TRBD1. This CDR3 is built from 14 residues. Germline-derived CDR1 and CDR2 are SGHTA and FQGNSA. Trimming cost V 1 base and J 7 bases; bases outside gene matches: 4.

This clonotype was recorded many times. The CDR3 here is CASSPGLAGGTQYF. The CDR3 nucleotides read TGTGCCAGCAGTCCCGGACTAGCGGGGGGGACCCAGTACTTC. The chain links TRBV27 to TRBJ2-5; 14 bases are shared with TRBD2. V was clipped by 5 bases and J by 7 bases; unmatched bases: 3. The CDR3 covers 14 residues. Per the germline V gene, CDR1 is MNHEY and CDR2 is SMNVEV (reference sequence).

The chain couples TRBV30 to TRBJ1-1, with TRBD1 identical over 8 bases. CDR3 length equals 12 residues. Germline CDR1 reads GTSNPN; CDR2 reads SVGIG (reference sequence). The CDR3 sequence is CAMITDRGAAFF. The CDR3 DNA reads TGTGCAATGATAACAGACAGGGGAGCGGCTTTCTTT.

The chain employs TRBV29-1 and TRBJ2-5, with 12 bases matching TRBD2. The CDR3 is made up of 13 amino acids. Germline CDR1 SQVTM, CDR2 ANQGSEA. V lost 8 bases to trimming and J lost 5 bases; unmatched junction nucleotides: 6. The CDR3 DNA reads as TGCAGCACCCTAGCGGGGGGGCTTGAGACCCAGTACTTC. It is translated as CSTLAGGLETQYF. The full variable domain, its missing parts supplied by reference TRBV29-1 and TRBJ2-5, is SAVISQKPSRDICQRGTSLTIQCQVDSQVTMMFWYRQQPGQSLTLIATANQGSEATYESGFVIDKFPISRPNLTFSTLTVSNMSPEDSSIYLCSTLAGGLETQYFGPGTRLLVL.

This clonotype was seen more than once but under ten times. The chain is built from TRBV6-2 or TRBV6-3 and TRBJ2-1; D remains unclear. This CDR3 contains 13 residues. V lost 4 bases and J lost 7, with 11 bases in between. Germline CDR1 MNHEY, CDR2 SVGEGT. CDR3 protein: CASSFPKGNEQFF. The DNA of the CDR3 is TGTGCCAGCAGTTTCCCCAAAGGGAATGAGCAGTTCTTC.

This clonotype has just a few counts. The CDR3: CATLRSAGNGYTF. In DNA, the CDR3 is TGTGCCACCCTCCGGTCCGCCGGGAATGGCTACACCTTC. The chain has TRBV6-5 and TRBJ1-2; no definite D call. Trimming stripped 10 bases from V and 6 bases from J, with 18 bases between. There are 13 residues in the CDR3. The germline V gene encodes CDR1 MNHEY and CDR2 SVGAGI.

J is TRBJ1-4 and V is TRBV7-2; the D is unclear. Between the trimmed V and J ends, which lost 0 bases and 3 bases, there was a span of 8 bases. The germline V gene has CDR1 SGHTA and CDR2 FQGNSA. This CDR3 spans 15 amino acids. The CDR3 region has the DNA TGTGCCAGCAGCTTAGCAGGGATTGCTAATGAAAAACTGTTTTTT. This translates into CASSLAGIANEKLFF.

This clonotype has more than one count but fewer than ten. The V call is TRBV4-3, the J call TRBJ2-4; maybe TRBD2 (6 bases). CDR1 and CDR2 from the germline V gene are LGHNA and YSLEER. The CDR3 contains 13 residues. Trimming took off 0 bases at V and 15 bases at J, with 15 bases between the two ends. The CDR3 sequence is CASSQEKEGRRYF. In DNA form, the CDR3 reads TGCGCCAGCAGCCAAGAAAAAGAGGGGAGGCGGTACTTC.

This clonotype was counted a few times. J is TRBJ1-2 and V is TRBV6-2 or TRBV6-3; D not resolved. Germline V gives CDR1 MNHEY, CDR2 SVGEGT. The CDR3 sequence is 12 residues long. Trimming removed 7 bases at V and 4 bases at J, with 10 bases between. The CDR3 DNA is TGTGCCAGCAAGGATTCCCCCTATGGCTACACCTTC. This translates into CASKDSPYGYTF.

This clonotype has just a few counts. The chain combines TRBV12-3 or TRBV12-4 with TRBJ1-6; D perhaps matches TRBD1 (5 bases). The CDR3 covers 15 residues. V lost 5 bases and J 7 bases, leaving 15 bases between the germline ends. CDR3 sequence: CASSKRGRTNSPLHF. The DNA for the CDR3 is TGTGCCAGCAGTAAACGGGGACGGACCAATTCACCCCTCCACTTT.

This clonotype occurred many times. The V gene is TRBV7-2, the J gene TRBJ2-4; weak D call: TRBD2 (5 bases). The CDR3 has 16 amino acids. Germline CDR1 SGHTA, CDR2 FQGNSA. The V and J ends lost 6 bases and 0 bases respectively, with 15 bases between them. CDR3 sequence reads: CASSTIGLLAKNIQYF. CDR3 DNA sequence: TGTGCCAGCAGTACTATAGGACTTTTAGCCAAAAACATTCAGTACTTC.

The V and J genes are TRBV7-9 and TRBJ2-7; D is possibly TRBD1 or TRBD2 (5 bases each). The CDR3 runs 14 residues. Germline V CDR1 and CDR2: SEHNR, FQNEAQ (reference sequence). Trimming shortened V by 5 bases and J by 2 bases, and 13 bases separated the two germline ends. The CDR3 reads CASSHRDGTYEQYF. CDR3 nucleotides: TGTGCCAGCAGCCACCGGGACGGTACCTACGAGCAGTACTTC.

The table lists this clonotype with many counts. V usage is TRBV7-8 and J usage is TRBJ1-1; no reliable D call. V was trimmed by 0 bases and J by 0 bases, leaving 14 bases between them. Germline V gene lookup returns CDR1 SGHVS and CDR2 FQNEAQ. The CDR3 sequence is 17 residues long. The chain's CDR3 is CASSLAVGGDMNTEAFF. CDR3 nucleotides: TGTGCCAGCAGCTTAGCGGTCGGTGGGGATATGAACACTGAAGCTTTCTTT.

This clonotype occurred a few times. J is TRBJ2-1 and V is TRBV10-2; D may be TRBD1 or TRBD2 (5 bases each). CDR1 is WSHSY, CDR2 SAAADI, per germline. This CDR3 has 15 amino acids. The V and J ends lost 6 bases and 3 bases respectively, with 15 bases between them. DNA of the CDR3: TGCGCCAGCAGAGCCGCAGGTGGGGGCTACAATGAGCAGTTCTTC. Residues: CASRAAGGGYNEQFF.

This clonotype was counted a few times. The chain combines TRBV12-3 or TRBV12-4 with TRBJ2-1; 8 bases fit TRBD2. The CDR3 contains 15 residues. The junction had 7 bases not matched to a gene; V was cut back by 5 bases and J by 4 bases. The DNA of the CDR3 is TGTGCCAGCAGTAGCCGGGGGGGTTGGTACAATGAGCAGTTCTTC. Protein sequence: CASSSRGGWYNEQFF.

At least ten counts were recorded for this clonotype. V gene TRBV6-2 or TRBV6-3 combines with J gene TRBJ1-5; 8 bases are shared with TRBD1. This CDR3 is built from 16 residues. The ends lost 6 bases at V and 0 bases at J; junction bases unmatched: 7. The germline gives CDR1 MNHEY, CDR2 SVGEGT. The CDR3 bases are TGTGCCAGCAGCCCCGGACAGGGCCCTAGCAATCAGCCCCAGCATTTT. Residues: CASSPGQGPSNQPQHF.

The sample holds a few counts of this clonotype. V and J are TRBV7-2 and TRBJ2-7; the match to TRBD2 covers 11 bases. V lost 5 bases and J lost 6; bases outside the gene matches: 6. The germline V gene encodes CDR1 SGHTA and CDR2 FQGNSA. This CDR3 region has 14 residues. The CDR3: CASSAFSGGGEQYV. Here the CDR3 DNA reads TGTGCCAGCAGCGCCTTTAGCGGGGGGGGCGAGCAGTACGTC.

This clonotype was recorded many times. The gene calls are TRBV7-3 and TRBJ1-1, with TRBD1 matching over 8 bases. Unmatched junction bases numbered 6, after V lost 3 bases and J lost 6 bases. CDR3 length: 14 residues. Germline V gives CDR1 SGHTA, CDR2 FQGTGA. The CDR3 loop reads CASSFTGGNSEAFF. The CDR3 region has the DNA TGTGCCAGCAGCTTTACAGGGGGGAATTCTGAAGCTTTCTTT.

This clonotype was found many times. CDR3 DNA: TGCAGCGTTGAAGACGGTGGGGCTGAAGCTTTCTTT. Its protein product is CSVEDGGAEAFF. V usage is TRBV29-1 and J usage is TRBJ1-1; D remains ambiguous. Germline CDR1 SQVTM, CDR2 ANQGSEA. The CDR3 totals 12 residues. Trimming stripped 0 bases from V and 6 bases from J, with 8 bases between.

This clonotype came up a few times. DNA for the CDR3: TGTGCCATCAAATCAGTCCTCTCCTACGAGCAGTACTTC. Its translation is CAIKSVLSYEQYF. This sequence joins TRBV10-3 and TRBJ2-7; D is unresolved. CDR1 and CDR2 from the germline V gene are ENHRY and SYGVKD. Trimming stripped 7 bases from V and 0 bases from J, with 10 bases between. This CDR3 comprises 13 residues.

The chain uses TRBV6-2 or TRBV6-3 and TRBJ2-3, with TRBD2 matching 8 bases. The ends lost 7 bases at V and 5 bases at J; junction bases unmatched: 8. Germline CDR1 reads MNHEY; CDR2 reads SVGEGT. The CDR3 has 14 residues. The CDR3 DNA reads TGTGCCAGCATTCGGGGGGGGGCCGTAGATACGCAGTATTTT. This encodes CASIRGGAVDTQYF.

The table lists this clonotype with a few counts. The rearrangement uses TRBV20-1 and TRBJ2-5; 13 nucleotides agree with TRBD2. Germline V CDR1 and CDR2: DFQATT, SNEGSKA (reference sequence). The V segment lost 5 bases and the J segment 4 bases; nucleotides outside the gene matches: 13. The CDR3 is made up of 17 amino acids. The CDR3 sequence is CSARRLAGGLDGETQYF. The CDR3 DNA reads as TGCAGTGCTCGCAGACTAGCGGGGGGATTGGACGGAGAGACCCAGTACTTC.

The gene calls are TRBV20-1 and TRBJ2-3; D not resolved. V dropped 0 bases and J dropped 1 base, with 11 bases sitting between them. The CDR3 is made up of 15 amino acids. The germline V gene has CDR1 DFQATT and CDR2 SNEGSKA (reference sequence). The CDR3 DNA reads TGCAGTGCTAGAGATTTGGGTTGGCGCACAGATACGCAGTATTTT. Its protein product is CSARDLGWRTDTQYF.